This is a list of T cell receptor beta chains from one sample in a study of blood T cell repertoires in COVID-19. Data came from immunoSEQ multiplex PCR; TCRdb stores just in-frame clones and leaves some out. The sample holds 140,000 or so clones, about four fifths seen once. The sample was peripheral blood. These receptors came from a human donor in a cohort sampled during active COVID-19. The CDR3 runs from the conserved cysteine through the conserved F or W. The D gene is left open where the match is weak.

CDR3 DNA | CDR3 protein | J gene | D gene | V gene | CDR3 length
TGTGCCAGCAGCGTAGGACAGGGGGCAGATCAGCCCCAGCATTTT | CASSVGQGADQPQHF | TRBJ1-5 | TRBD1 | TRBV9 | 15
TGCGCCAGCAGCTTGGGCAGGGACAACGAGCAGTACTTC | CASSLGRDNEQYF | TRBJ2-7 | - | TRBV5-1 | 13
TGCGCCAGCAGCCAAGATGCGCAGGGGTTTGGGGACACTGAAGCTTTCTTT | CASSQDAQGFGDTEAFF | TRBJ1-1 | - | TRBV4-1 | 17
TGTGCCAGCAGTCCAGGCCCCTCTGGGGCCAACGTCCTGACTTTC | CASSPGPSGANVLTF | TRBJ2-6 | - | TRBV27 | 15
TGTGCCAGCTCGCAGGGGAGCAATGAGCAGTTCTTC | CASSQGSNEQFF | TRBJ2-1 | - | TRBV18 | 12
TGTGCCAGCAGTCAGACAGGGACCACAGATACGCAGTATTTT | CASSQTGTTDTQYF | TRBJ2-3 | TRBD1 | TRBV6-6 | 14
TGTGCCAGCAGCCCACAGGGACAGGGACGCTACGAGCAGTACTTC | CASSPQGQGRYEQYF | TRBJ2-7 | TRBD1 | TRBV7-6 | 15
TGTGCCAGTACCCCCCTCTCGGACAGCTATCAGCCCCAGCATTTT | CASTPLSDSYQPQHF | TRBJ1-5 | - | TRBV19 | 15
TGTGCCACCAGCCCGGACAGGGCGGGCTCCTACGAGCAGTACTTC | CATSPDRAGSYEQYF | TRBJ2-7 | TRBD1 | TRBV15 | 15
TGTGCCAGCAGCCCCGGACAGCCTCGGGTTACGCAGTATTTT | CASSPGQPRVTQYF | TRBJ2-3 | - | TRBV5-5 | 14
TGCGCCAGCAGCCCGGACAGGACAGATACGCAGTATTTT | CASSPDRTDTQYF | TRBJ2-3 | TRBD1 | TRBV5-1 | 13